These 5 T cell receptor beta chains were all obtained from the same sample, sequenced in a study of T cell changes during pregnancy in multiple sclerosis (dated by TCRdb to about 2019). The library was generated by the immunoSEQ multiplex PCR assay. Drawn from immuneACCESS, this table holds only the in-frame rearrangements with V and J called that TCRdb kept. Clones are partly lost; checked studies trace under half to an unresolved V gene and leave the rest unexplained. For this sample the table gives some 54,000 clones, of which about 92% were detected only once. The ten top clones hold about 1.8% of the sample. Specimen: peripheral blood, collected after pregnancy. The receptor set was obtained from a female donor with multiple sclerosis, enrolled in a pregnancy study.

V and J are TRBV7-8 and TRBJ2-7, with a tentative D call TRBD1 (6 bases). Looked up from germline, CDR1 is SGHVS and CDR2 is FQNEAQ. This CDR3 has 12 residues. Trimming removed 4 bases at V and 3 bases at J, with 7 bases between. The CDR3 DNA reads as TGTGCCAGCAGCTGGGACAACTACGAGCAGTACTTC. Its translation is CASSWDNYEQYF.

The J gene is TRBJ1-5, the V gene TRBV6-5, with 8 bases fitting TRBD1. Looked up from germline, CDR1 is MNHEY and CDR2 is SVGAGI. Trimming removed 5 bases from V and 2 bases from J; junction bases left unmatched: 5. This CDR3 spans 15 amino acids. For the CDR3, the DNA is TGTGCCAGCAGTCGAACAGGGGGAGGCAATCAGCCCCAGCATTTT. It yields the protein CASSRTGGGNQPQHF.

This chain connects TRBV2 to TRBJ2-1; the match to TRBD2 covers 12 bases. The ends lost 4 bases at V and 9 bases at J; junction bases unmatched: 4. Per germline, CDR1 SNHLY and CDR2 FYNNEI. The CDR3 totals 14 residues. The CDR3 nucleotides read TGTGCCAGCAGTGGACTAGCGGGAGAGGTTGAGCAGTTCTTC. Translation: CASSGLAGEVEQFF.

The CDR3 protein is CASSPPAGGYTF. DNA of the CDR3: TGTGCCAGCAGCCCCCCCGCCGGGGGCTACACCTTC. The chain links TRBV7-2 to TRBJ1-2; no clear D. Trimming stripped 5 bases from V and 8 bases from J, with 12 bases between. From germline, CDR1 is SGHTA and CDR2 FQGNSA. CDR3 length: 12 residues.

This chain connects TRBV12-5 to TRBJ2-5, with TRBD1 identical over 10 bases. The germline V gene encodes CDR1 LGHNT and CDR2 FRNRAP. V gave up 6 bases and J gave up 5 bases; unmatched junction bases: 3. The CDR3 covers 13 residues. CDR3 amino acids: CASGRTGGETQYF. The CDR3 coding sequence is TGTGCTAGTGGGAGGACAGGGGGGGAGACCCAGTACTTC.